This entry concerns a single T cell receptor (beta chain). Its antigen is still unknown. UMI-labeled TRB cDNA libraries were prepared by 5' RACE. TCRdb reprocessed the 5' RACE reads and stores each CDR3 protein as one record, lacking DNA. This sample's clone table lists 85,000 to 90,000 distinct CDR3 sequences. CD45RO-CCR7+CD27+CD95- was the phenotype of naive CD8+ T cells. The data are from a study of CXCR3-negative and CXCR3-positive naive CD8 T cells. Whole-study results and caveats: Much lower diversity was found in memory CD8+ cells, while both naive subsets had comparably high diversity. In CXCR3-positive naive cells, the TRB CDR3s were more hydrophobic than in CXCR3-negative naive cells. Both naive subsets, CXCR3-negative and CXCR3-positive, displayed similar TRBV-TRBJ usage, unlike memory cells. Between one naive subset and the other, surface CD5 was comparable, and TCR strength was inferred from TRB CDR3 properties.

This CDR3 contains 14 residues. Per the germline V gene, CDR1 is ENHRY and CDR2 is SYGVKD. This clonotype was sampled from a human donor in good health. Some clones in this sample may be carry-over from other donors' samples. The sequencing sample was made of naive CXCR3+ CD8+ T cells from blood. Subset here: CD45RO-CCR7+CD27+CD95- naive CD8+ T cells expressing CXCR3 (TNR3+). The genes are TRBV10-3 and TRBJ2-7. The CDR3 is CAISDPGNSYEQYF.